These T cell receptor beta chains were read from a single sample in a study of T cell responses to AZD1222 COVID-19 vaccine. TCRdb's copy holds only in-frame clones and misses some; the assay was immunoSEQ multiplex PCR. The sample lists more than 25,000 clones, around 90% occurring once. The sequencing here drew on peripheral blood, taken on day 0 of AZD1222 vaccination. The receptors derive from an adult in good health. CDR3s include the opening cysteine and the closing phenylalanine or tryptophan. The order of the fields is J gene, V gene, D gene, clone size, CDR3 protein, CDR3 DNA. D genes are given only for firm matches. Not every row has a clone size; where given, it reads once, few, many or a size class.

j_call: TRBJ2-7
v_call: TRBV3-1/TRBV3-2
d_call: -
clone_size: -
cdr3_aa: CASSRGRGGGLSYEQYF
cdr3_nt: TGTGCCAGCAGCCGGGGAAGGGGTGGGGGACTTTCCTACGAGCAGTACTTC

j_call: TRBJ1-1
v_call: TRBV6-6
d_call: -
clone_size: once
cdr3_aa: CASKRTDPMNTEAFF
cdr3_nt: TGTGCCAGCAAGAGGACAGACCCCATGAACACTGAAGCTTTCTTT

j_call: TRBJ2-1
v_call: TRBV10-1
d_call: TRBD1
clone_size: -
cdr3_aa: CASSPLPGQGYNEQFF
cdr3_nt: TGCGCCAGCAGTCCACTTCCGGGACAGGGCTACAATGAGCAGTTCTTC

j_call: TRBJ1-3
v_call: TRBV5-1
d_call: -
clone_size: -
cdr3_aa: CASSPEGGFGNTIYF
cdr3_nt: TGCGCCAGCAGCCCGGAGGGAGGGTTTGGAAACACCATATATTTT

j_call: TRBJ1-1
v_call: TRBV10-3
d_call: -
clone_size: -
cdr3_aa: CAISELGTNTEAFF
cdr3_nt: TGTGCCATCAGTGAACTAGGGACGAACACTGAAGCTTTCTTT

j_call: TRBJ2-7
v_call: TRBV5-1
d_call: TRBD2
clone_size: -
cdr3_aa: CASSLTTSGSYEQYF
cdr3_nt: TGCGCCAGCAGCTTGACTACTAGCGGCTCCTACGAGCAGTACTTC

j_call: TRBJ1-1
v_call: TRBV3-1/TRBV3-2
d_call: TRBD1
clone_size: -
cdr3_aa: CASSQQGEWTEAFF
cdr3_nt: TGTGCCAGCAGCCAACAGGGGGAATGGACTGAAGCTTTCTTT

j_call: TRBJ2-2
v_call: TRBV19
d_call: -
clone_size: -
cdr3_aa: CASSIGGPGGELFF
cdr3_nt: TGTGCCAGTAGTATCGGAGGGCCGGGCGGGGAGCTGTTTTTT

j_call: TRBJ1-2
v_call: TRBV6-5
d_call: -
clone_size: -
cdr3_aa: CASSYRSGRLDGYTF
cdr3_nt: TGTGCCAGCAGTTACCGGTCGGGGAGGTTGGATGGCTACACCTTC

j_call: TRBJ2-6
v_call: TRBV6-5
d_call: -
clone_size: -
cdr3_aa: CASSYRAAGANVLTF
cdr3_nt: TGTGCCAGCAGTTACAGGGCAGCTGGGGCCAACGTCCTGACTTTC

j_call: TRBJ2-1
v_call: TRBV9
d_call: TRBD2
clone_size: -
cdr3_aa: CASSAAGDVYNEQFF
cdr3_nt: TGTGCCAGCAGCGCAGCGGGAGATGTCTACAATGAGCAGTTCTTC